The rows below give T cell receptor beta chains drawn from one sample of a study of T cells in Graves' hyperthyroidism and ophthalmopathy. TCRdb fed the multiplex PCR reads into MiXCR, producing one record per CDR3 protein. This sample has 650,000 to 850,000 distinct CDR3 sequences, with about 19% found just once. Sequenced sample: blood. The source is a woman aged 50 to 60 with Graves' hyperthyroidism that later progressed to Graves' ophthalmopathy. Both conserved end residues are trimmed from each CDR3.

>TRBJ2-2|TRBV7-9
ASSFSPGELF
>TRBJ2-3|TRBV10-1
ASSPQRGGTTDTQY
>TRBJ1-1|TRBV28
ASTPPAVYTEAF
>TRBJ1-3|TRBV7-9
ASNNQAGFSGNTIY
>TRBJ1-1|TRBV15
ATSRDQNRNTEAF
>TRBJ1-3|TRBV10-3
AISGPEGGNTIY
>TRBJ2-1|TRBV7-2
ASSLPGNSYNEQF
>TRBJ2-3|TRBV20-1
SAAETSGGSTSTDTQY
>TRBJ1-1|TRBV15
ATSRGKVMNTEAF
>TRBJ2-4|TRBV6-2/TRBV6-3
ASRETLAKNIQY
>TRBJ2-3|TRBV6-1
ASSFGLGPDTQY
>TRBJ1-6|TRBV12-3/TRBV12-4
ASSRQGPNSPLH
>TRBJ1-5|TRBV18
ASSPVPQADQPQH
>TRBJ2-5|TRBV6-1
ASSQRLAGVETQY
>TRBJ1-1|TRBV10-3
AISKRGQGGQGADTEAF
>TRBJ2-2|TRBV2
ASLDRIRDTGELF
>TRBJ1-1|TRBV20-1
SAREGTANTEAF
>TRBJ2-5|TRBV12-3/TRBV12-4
ASSFGASGGQETQY
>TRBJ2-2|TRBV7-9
ASSQNTANTGELF
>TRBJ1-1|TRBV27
ASSLRDRAGAEAF
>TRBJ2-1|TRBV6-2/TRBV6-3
ASKRRGGHEQF
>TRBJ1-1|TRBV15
ATSRSFGQGDIETEAF
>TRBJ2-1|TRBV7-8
ASSLVTGTYNEQF
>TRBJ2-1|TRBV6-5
ASSSDLGVNEQF
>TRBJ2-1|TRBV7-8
ASSLTAGYSYNEQF